A selection of T cell receptor beta chains follows, all from one sample in a study of T cell changes during pregnancy in multiple sclerosis. Sequencing used immunoSEQ multiplex PCR; TCRdb keeps in-frame clones, though not all of them. The repertoire holds around 100,000 clones, with over 80% as singletons. This sample comprised peripheral blood, obtained after pregnancy. These TCRs come from a female donor with multiple sclerosis, enrolled in a pregnancy study. Both conserved end residues are part of each CDR3. The D gene is left open where the match is weak. Size is stated for part of the rows, as once, few or many counts, or as a class when the clone is expanded.

D	V	size	J	DNA	CDR3
TRBD1	TRBV9	-	TRBJ1-2	TGTGCCAGCAGCGGGCAAGACAGGGTAAACTATGGCTACACCTTC	CASSGQDRVNYGYTF
TRBD2	TRBV5-1	-	TRBJ2-1	TGCGCCAGCAGCTTGGTAGCGGGGGCTTCCTACAATGAGCAGTTCTTC	CASSLVAGASYNEQFF
-	TRBV20-1	-	TRBJ2-1	TGCAGTGCCCCCACATACAATGAGCAGTTCTTC	CSAPTYNEQFF
TRBD2	TRBV29-1	-	TRBJ2-2	TGCAGCACGACGGGACTAGCGGGAGCAGGCGGGGAGCTGTTTTTT	CSTTGLAGAGGELFF
-	TRBV5-6	-	TRBJ2-5	TGTGCCAGCAGCTTAATAGAACTCCAAGAGACCCAGTACTTC	CASSLIELQETQYF
TRBD2	TRBV6-5	-	TRBJ2-1	TGTGCCAGCAGTTCCCCATTAGCGGGATCCTACAATGAGCAGTTCTTC	CASSSPLAGSYNEQFF
TRBD1	TRBV7-9	-	TRBJ2-7	TGTGCCAGCAGCCCCCCGGGACAGGGGTCCTACGAGCAGTACTTC	CASSPPGQGSYEQYF
TRBD1	TRBV7-3	-	TRBJ1-1	TGTGCCAGCAGCTTTTCGGGACAGGGTATAGGGGACACTGAAGCTTTCTTT	CASSFSGQGIGDTEAFF
-	TRBV10-3	once	TRBJ2-7	TGTGCCACAACACCCGGGACACAAGTCGAGCAGTACTTC	CATTPGTQVEQYF
-	TRBV5-1	-	TRBJ1-3	TGCGCCAGCAGCTTGGACAGGGCTGGAAACACCATATATTTT	CASSLDRAGNTIYF
TRBD2	TRBV6-6	-	TRBJ2-3	TGTGCCAGCAGGAACAGCGGGGCCGAAGATACGCAGTATTTT	CASRNSGAEDTQYF
TRBD1	TRBV10-1	-	TRBJ1-4	TGCGCCAGCAGCCAGGGGGTCGTGGCTAATGAAAAACTGTTTTTT	CASSQGVVANEKLFF
TRBD1	TRBV2	-	TRBJ2-1	TGTGCCAGCAGTGAAGTTGACAGGGGGCGGTACAATGAGCAGTTCTTC	CASSEVDRGRYNEQFF
TRBD2	TRBV19	-	TRBJ2-2	TGTGCCAGTAGTCGGGCGGGACTAGCGGGATCAACGACCGGGGAGCTGTTTTTT	CASSRAGLAGSTTGELFF
-	TRBV7-8	-	TRBJ2-7	TGTGCCAGCAGCTTAGGGGCTTATCAATCCTACGAGCAGTACTTC	CASSLGAYQSYEQYF
-	TRBV6-5	-	TRBJ1-5	TGTGCCAGCAGTTACTCATCCTCAGGGCCACGTGGGCCCCAGCATTTT	CASSYSSSGPRGPQHF
-	TRBV27	-	TRBJ1-2	TGTGCCAGCAGTGGACTATACGGCTACACCTTC	CASSGLYGYTF
TRBD2	TRBV9	-	TRBJ2-3	TGTGCCAGCAGCGTAGCCGGTAGCGGGGGCGTGGAGGATACGCAGTATTTT	CASSVAGSGGVEDTQYF
-	TRBV9	-	TRBJ1-3	TGTGCCAGCAGCGCTGCTCCTGGGGGGGCGTCCGGAAACACCATATATTTT	CASSAAPGGASGNTIYF
-	TRBV15	-	TRBJ2-1	TGTGCCACCAGCAGAGAAATAGACAATGAGCAGTTCTTC	CATSREIDNEQFF
-	TRBV5-1	once	TRBJ2-7	TGCGCCAGCAGCCGAGGGTTGACAGGTTTTGGGTACGAGCAGTACTTC	CASSRGLTGFGYEQYF
TRBD1	TRBV19	-	TRBJ1-4	TGTGCCAGTAGTGTGACAGGGTGGAATGAAAAACTGTTTTTT	CASSVTGWNEKLFF
TRBD2	TRBV15	-	TRBJ2-7	TGTGCCACCAGCTTACGAGGACTAGCGGGGTCCTACGAGCAGTACTTC	CATSLRGLAGSYEQYF